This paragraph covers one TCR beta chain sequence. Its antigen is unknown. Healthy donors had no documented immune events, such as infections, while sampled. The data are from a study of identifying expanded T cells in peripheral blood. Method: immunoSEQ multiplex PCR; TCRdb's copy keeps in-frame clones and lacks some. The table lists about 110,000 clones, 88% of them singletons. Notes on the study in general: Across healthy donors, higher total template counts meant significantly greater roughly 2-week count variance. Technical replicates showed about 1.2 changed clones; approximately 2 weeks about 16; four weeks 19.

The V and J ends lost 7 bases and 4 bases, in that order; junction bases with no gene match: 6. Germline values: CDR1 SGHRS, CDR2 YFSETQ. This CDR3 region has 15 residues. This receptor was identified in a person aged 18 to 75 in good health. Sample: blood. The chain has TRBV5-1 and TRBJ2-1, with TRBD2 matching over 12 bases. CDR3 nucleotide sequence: TGCGCCAGCCGGTGGCTAGCGGGAGGGTACAATGAGCAGTTCTTC. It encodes CASRWLAGGYNEQFF.